In this sample, the clone carrying this T cell receptor beta chain turned up many times. Its specificity is not known. Libraries of TCR beta came from quantitative 5'-RACE with molecular barcodes. TCRdb re-analysed the 5' RACE reads in MiXCR, keeping a single row per CDR3 protein. This repertoire shows 500,000 to 650,000 distinct CDR3 sequences, 5.3% found once; its top ten account for under 4.5%. The data belong to a study of CD8 T cells in ankylosing spondylitis. This CDR3 spans 16 amino acids. Trimming removed 7 bases at V and 2 bases at J, with 19 bases between. CDR1 is SGHAT, CDR2 FQNNGV, per germline. Study results and limitations: With a CD8+ phenotype, disease-linked clones were relatively rare in peripheral blood. The study looked at matched synovial fluid samples from ankylosing spondylitis patients. Disease-linked clones were reported to be significantly enriched there. Several of the motif variants were reported before in synovial fluid and blood from reactive arthritis. Characteristic of ankylosing spondylitis blood, it appeared, was a TCR beta motif comprising 7 to 9 highly homologous variants.

This chain connects TRBV11-2 to TRBJ2-3; D might be TRBD1 or TRBD2, each matching 5 bases. This receptor was obtained from a male donor with ankylosing spondylitis. The sequenced material came from blood, either unsorted or a sorted T cell fraction (not recorded which). The CDR3 loop is CASTPSPGLATDTQYF. The CDR3 nucleotides read TGTGCCAGCACTCCCAGTCCGGGGCTCGCCACAGATACGCAGTATTTT.